Listed here are 10 T cell receptor beta chains from one sample, sequenced in a study of T cells after yellow fever vaccination. TCRdb recomputed calls from the 5' RACE reads with MiXCR, one row per CDR3 protein. The sample records a few hundred thousand distinct CDR3 sequences, approximately 12% being singletons. Sequences were derived from CD4+ T cells sorted from PBMCs, sampled 15 days after the yellow fever booster vaccination. Receptors originate from a man between 18 and 35 years old who received the YFV17D yellow fever vaccine.

The chain employs TRBV7-2 and TRBJ1-4; a possible D gene is TRBD1 (6 bases). The CDR3 is 15 amino acids. V was trimmed by 5 bases and J by 4 bases, leaving 14 bases between them. Germline V lookup: CDR1 SGHTA, CDR2 FQGNSA. Written as DNA, the CDR3 is TGTGCCAGCAGCCCTGCCGACAGGCATAATGAAAAACTGTTTTTT. This codes for CASSPADRHNEKLFF.

This clonotype has only a few counts. The V and J genes are TRBV11-3 and TRBJ2-1; the D is unclear. This CDR3 region has 13 residues. The germline V gene has CDR1 SGHNT and CDR2 YENEEA. The V end was cut by 7 bases, the J end by 8 bases, with 15 bases between. DNA for the CDR3: TGTGCCAGCAAAGGAAAGTCGAAGGATGAGCAGTTCTTC. It is translated as CASKGKSKDEQFF. Drawing the rest from reference TRBV11-3 and TRBJ2-1, the complete variable domain is EAGVVQSPRYKIIEKKQPVAFWCNPISGHNTLYWYLQNLGQGPELLIRYENEEAVDDSQLPKDRFSAERLKGVDSTLKIQPAELGDSAVYLCASKGKSKDEQFFGPGTRLTVL.

This clonotype was observed a few times. The chain has TRBV10-3 and TRBJ1-6; D perhaps matches TRBD1 (5 bases). Trimming removed 2 bases at V and 11 bases at J, with 22 bases between. CDR1 is ENHRY and CDR2 is SYGVKD in the germline V gene. This CDR3 region has 17 residues. The CDR3 DNA reads as TGTGCCATCAGTGAGGCCGGTCCCAGGGTCGTTCTTCCACCCCTCCACTTT. Protein sequence: CAISEAGPRVVLPPLHF.

The chain links TRBV20-1 to TRBJ2-5; 9 bases are a match to TRBD1. The germline V gene encodes CDR1 DFQATT and CDR2 SNEGSKA (reference sequence). With 5 bases clipped from V and 0 bases from J, the junction kept 4 bases outside the gene matches. This CDR3 has 14 residues. The DNA for the CDR3 is TGCAGTGCTGGGGGACAGGGTTACCAAGAGACCCAGTACTTC. Protein: CSAGGQGYQETQYF.

This clonotype showed up just a few times. The chain joins TRBV7-9 to TRBJ1-1; tentative D call: TRBD1 (5 bases). From germline, CDR1 is SEHNR and CDR2 FQNEAQ (reference sequence). CDR3 length: 15 residues. Trimming removed 1 base from V and 1 base from J, with 10 bases in between. CDR3 nucleotides: TGTGCCAGCAGCTTAGGCGGGGACCCGAACACTGAAGCTTTCTTT. As protein: CASSLGGDPNTEAFF.

This clonotype was detected a few times. This chain joins TRBV5-4 and TRBJ2-3; D unresolved. The V end was cut by 3 bases, the J end by 4 bases, with 15 bases between. Germline loops: CDR1 SGHNT, CDR2 YYREEE (reference sequence). The CDR3 runs 15 residues. The CDR3 sequence is CASSSPDGASDTQYF. Written as DNA, the CDR3 is TGTGCCAGCAGCTCCCCGGATGGAGCTTCAGATACGCAGTATTTT.

The chain uses TRBV11-2 and TRBJ1-1; 10 bases match TRBD1. Germline values: CDR1 SGHAT, CDR2 FQNNGV. CDR3 length equals 15 residues. The V segment lost 6 bases and the J segment 3 bases; nucleotides outside the gene matches: 7. CDR3 sequence: CASSPDRGRYTEAFF. DNA for the CDR3: TGTGCCAGCAGTCCAGACAGGGGGCGGTACACTGAAGCTTTCTTT.

This clonotype was seen more than once but under ten times. This chain links TRBV7-2 with TRBJ2-2; D is uncertain. This CDR3 is built from 12 residues. Trimming removed 5 bases at V and 8 bases at J, with 9 bases between. Germline CDR1 and CDR2: SGHTA and FQGNSA. CDR3 nucleotides: TGTGCCAGCAGCCCTCCCTTGGGGGAGCTGTTTTTT. It translates to CASSPPLGELFF.

This clonotype appeared a few times. The chain joins TRBV6-2 or TRBV6-3 to TRBJ1-5; TRBD1 agrees at 7 bases. Losses at the gene ends were 10 bases for V and 2 bases for J; bases not matched to a gene: 2. The CDR3 contains 12 residues. Germline values: CDR1 MNHEY, CDR2 SVGEGT. The CDR3 loop reads CATTGGNQPQHF. The CDR3 DNA is TGTGCCACAACAGGGGGCAATCAGCCCCAGCATTTT.

The chain employs TRBV3-1 and TRBJ1-6; TRBD1 matches at 8 bases. Germline CDR1 reads LGHDT; CDR2 reads YNNKEL (reference sequence). Losses at the gene ends were 9 bases for V and 10 bases for J; bases not matched to a gene: 11. CDR3 size: 14 residues. The CDR3 DNA is TGTGCCAGTAGAAATCCGGGACAGGACTCACCCCTCCACTTT. Translated, it gives CASRNPGQDSPLHF.